Included here is one TCR beta chain sequence, with context. The antigen is undetermined. The data belong to a study of breast tumors, draining lymph nodes, adjacent tissues. Study-wide results and caveats: The data were judged consistent with most tumor T cells coming from lymph node and expanding in tumor. Tumors had less TCR diversity than lymph nodes, more than nontumor tissue. Luminal-like breast cancer showed significantly greater tumor-nontumor repertoire similarity than basal-like breast cancer did.

There are 15 residues in the CDR3. Germline CDR1 reads SGHVS; CDR2 reads FNYEAQ. The V and J ends lost 2 bases and 5 bases respectively, with 13 bases between them. The lymph nodes were axillary draining lymph nodes from breast cancer patients. TCRdb passed the multiplex PCR reads through MiXCR, listing each CDR3 protein once. This table holds roughly 130,000 distinct CDR3 sequences, approximately 30% found once. The TCR was taken from a female donor with breast cancer. Some clones in this sample may be carry-over from other donors' samples. The chain links TRBV7-6 to TRBJ1-3, with D tentatively TRBD1 (5 bases). Sequenced material: axillary lymph node tissue. The CDR3 bases are TGTGCCAGCAGCTTAACGCAGGGAGGGAGAAACACCATATATTTT. As protein: CASSLTQGGRNTIYF.